This T cell receptor (beta chain) was recorded in a study of T cells after yellow fever vaccination. Study-wide points: Peaking on day 5 versus 15, the secondary response was faster but weaker. Most clones from primary vaccination were detected again post-booster (roughly 96% CD4, 88% CD8).

As TCR cDNA was made by 5'RACE template switching, a universal primer site and UMIs were added. TCRdb re-analysed the 5' RACE reads in MiXCR, keeping a single row per CDR3 protein. The table lists approximately 550,000 distinct CDR3 sequences, roughly 12% of them singletons, with about an eighth in the top ten. In germline, CDR1 is SGHRS, CDR2 YFSETQ. The CDR3 is 16 amino acids. The V end was cut by 0 bases, the J end by 0 bases, with 7 bases between. Comments on this clonotype: Antigen: not known.

J is TRBJ2-6 and V is TRBV5-1; D remains ambiguous. The TCR originated in a man aged 25-45 years who received the YFV17D yellow fever vaccine. Material: PBMCs, obtained on the day of the yellow fever booster vaccination. CDR3 amino acids: CASSLGQLSGANVLTF. DNA for the CDR3: TGCGCCAGCAGCTTGGGGCAGCTCTCTGGGGCCAACGTCCTGACTTTC.